This T cell receptor beta chain was identified in a study of T cell clonotyping in hematopoietic cell transplantation. The time point was: recipient sample about 28 days before transplant, after cytoreduction. About this clone itself: The antigen is not known.

TCRdb keeps only in-frame clones here, not all; method: immunoSEQ multiplex PCR. The data show approximately 19,000 clones, 86% seen once. The CDR3 is made up of 16 amino acids. Looked up from germline, CDR1 is MGHRA and CDR2 is YSYEKL. V lost 4 bases to trimming and J lost 0 bases; unmatched junction nucleotides: 6. Study-level results: Few recipient clonotypes overlapped donors; over 95% were de novo at given depth.

This sequence joins TRBV4-1 and TRBJ2-1; 7 positions agree with TRBD2. The clonotype was recovered from a man aged 50 to 60 with acute myeloid leukemia. Some clones in this sample may be carry-over from other donors' samples. The material was peripheral blood mononuclear cells, obtained before stem cell transplant. CDR3 sequence: CASSRRTGGSYNEQFF. The DNA of the CDR3 is TGCGCCAGCAGCCGAAGAACGGGGGGCTCCTACAATGAGCAGTTCTTC.